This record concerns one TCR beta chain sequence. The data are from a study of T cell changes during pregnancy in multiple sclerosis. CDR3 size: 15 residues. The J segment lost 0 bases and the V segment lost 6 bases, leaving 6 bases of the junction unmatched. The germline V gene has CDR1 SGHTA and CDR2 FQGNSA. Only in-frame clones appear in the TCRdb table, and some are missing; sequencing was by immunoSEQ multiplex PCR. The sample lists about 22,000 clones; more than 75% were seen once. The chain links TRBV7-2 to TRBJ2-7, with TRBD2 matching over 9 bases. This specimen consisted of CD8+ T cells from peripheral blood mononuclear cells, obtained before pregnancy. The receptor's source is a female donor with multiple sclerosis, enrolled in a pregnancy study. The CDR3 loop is CASSSSGDSSYEQYF. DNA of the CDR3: TGTGCCAGCAGTTCTAGCGGGGATAGCTCCTACGAGCAGTACTTC.